These T cell receptor beta chains were read from a single sample in a study of beta chain features in type 1 diabetes. The repertoire was sequenced with immunoSEQ multiplex PCR; TCRdb's copy has only in-frame clones and lacks some. The sample records over 150,000 clones, roughly 8.1% being singletons. Source material: central memory CD4+ T cells from blood. All receptors derive from a man in his late teens or twenties in good health. Both conserved end residues are part of each CDR3. The order of the fields is CDR3 DNA, CDR3 protein, clone size, V gene, D gene, J gene. The D gene is left open where the match is weak. Rows give clone size only sometimes, using once, few, many, or a class for an expanded clone.

cdr3_nt: TGTGCTAGTGGTGAATCCGGGACAGAGTACCAAGAGACCCAGTACTTC; cdr3_aa: CASGESGTEYQETQYF; clone_size: .; v_call: TRBV12-5; d_call: TRBD1; j_call: TRBJ2-5
cdr3_nt: TGTGCCAGCAGACCAGGGGCCCAAGAGACCCAGTACTTC; cdr3_aa: CASRPGAQETQYF; clone_size: .; v_call: TRBV28; d_call: .; j_call: TRBJ2-5
cdr3_nt: TGTGCCAGCAGCTCACTGACAGGGGGCAATGAGCAGTTCTTC; cdr3_aa: CASSSLTGGNEQFF; clone_size: few; v_call: TRBV5-4; d_call: TRBD1; j_call: TRBJ2-1
cdr3_nt: TGCGCCAGCAGCTTGGGTCGGGGGGGCTACGAGCAGTACTTC; cdr3_aa: CASSLGRGGYEQYF; clone_size: .; v_call: TRBV5-1; d_call: TRBD2; j_call: TRBJ2-7
cdr3_nt: TGCAGTGCTAGCCCCCCAATCGAAGCTTTCTTT; cdr3_aa: CSASPPIEAFF; clone_size: .; v_call: TRBV20-1; d_call: .; j_call: TRBJ1-1
cdr3_nt: TGTGCCAGCAGCCAAGGACAGGGTCACACTGAAGCTTTCTTT; cdr3_aa: CASSQGQGHTEAFF; clone_size: .; v_call: TRBV4-2; d_call: TRBD1; j_call: TRBJ1-1
cdr3_nt: TGTGCCAGCAGTTATCTAGCGGGAGGGCCCTCAGATACGCAGTATTTT; cdr3_aa: CASSYLAGGPSDTQYF; clone_size: .; v_call: TRBV5-4; d_call: TRBD2; j_call: TRBJ2-3
cdr3_nt: TGTGCCACGGCCAATGCGGGACAGGGAACCTACGAGCAGTACTTC; cdr3_aa: CATANAGQGTYEQYF; clone_size: .; v_call: TRBV2; d_call: TRBD1; j_call: TRBJ2-7
cdr3_nt: TGTGCCAGCAGGCCTGGGGGGGATCCCTATGGCTACACCTTC; cdr3_aa: CASRPGGDPYGYTF; clone_size: .; v_call: TRBV28; d_call: .; j_call: TRBJ1-2
cdr3_nt: TGCGCCAGCAGCCCGACTAGCACAGATACGCAGTATTTT; cdr3_aa: CASSPTSTDTQYF; clone_size: .; v_call: TRBV5-1; d_call: .; j_call: TRBJ2-3
cdr3_nt: TGTGCCAGCTCCCTTGGACAGGGGAGGACTGAAGCTTTCTTT; cdr3_aa: CASSLGQGRTEAFF; clone_size: few; v_call: TRBV18; d_call: TRBD1; j_call: TRBJ1-1
cdr3_nt: TGTGCCAGCAGTCTAGCGGACCAAGAGACCCAGTACTTC; cdr3_aa: CASSLADQETQYF; clone_size: few; v_call: TRBV7-2; d_call: TRBD2; j_call: TRBJ2-5
cdr3_nt: TGTGCCAGCAGCTTGGGACAGGGGGATCAGCCCCAGCATTTT; cdr3_aa: CASSLGQGDQPQHF; clone_size: few; v_call: TRBV5-6; d_call: TRBD1; j_call: TRBJ1-5
cdr3_nt: TGTGCCAGCTCCGGGACAGTTAAACTGTTTTTT; cdr3_aa: CASSGTVKLFF; clone_size: many; v_call: TRBV2; d_call: TRBD1; j_call: TRBJ1-4
cdr3_nt: TGTGCCAGCAGCCCAAGACAGCTCACAGATACGCAGTATTTT; cdr3_aa: CASSPRQLTDTQYF; clone_size: many; v_call: TRBV7-2; d_call: .; j_call: TRBJ2-3
cdr3_nt: TGTGCCAGCAGTTTAGGGGCTAGCGGGGCCTACGAGCAGTACTTC; cdr3_aa: CASSLGASGAYEQYF; clone_size: .; v_call: TRBV11-2; d_call: TRBD2; j_call: TRBJ2-7
cdr3_nt: TGTGCCAGTAGCAGAACAGTTTCAAACACTGAAGCTTTCTTT; cdr3_aa: CASSRTVSNTEAFF; clone_size: few; v_call: TRBV19; d_call: .; j_call: TRBJ1-1
cdr3_nt: TGTGCCAGCAGTTACAACGGCTATGGCTACACCTTC; cdr3_aa: CASSYNGYGYTF; clone_size: .; v_call: TRBV6-5; d_call: .; j_call: TRBJ1-2
cdr3_nt: TGTGCCATTGCGGGACAGGGAAATTCTGGGGCCAACGTCCTGACTTTC; cdr3_aa: CAIAGQGNSGANVLTF; clone_size: many; v_call: TRBV10-3; d_call: TRBD1; j_call: TRBJ2-6
cdr3_nt: TGTGCCAGCAGCCACACCGGACAGGGATCCTACGAGCAGTACTTC; cdr3_aa: CASSHTGQGSYEQYF; clone_size: .; v_call: TRBV4-2; d_call: TRBD1; j_call: TRBJ2-7
cdr3_nt: TGCGCCAGCAGCAGCGGGACTAGCGGGGGGACGGGGACCCAGTACTTC; cdr3_aa: CASSSGTSGGTGTQYF; clone_size: few; v_call: TRBV5-1; d_call: TRBD2; j_call: TRBJ2-5
cdr3_nt: TGTGCCTGGGGGCGGGACAGTCCCCACGAGCAGTACTTC; cdr3_aa: CAWGRDSPHEQYF; clone_size: few; v_call: TRBV30; d_call: .; j_call: TRBJ2-7
cdr3_nt: TGTGCCAGCAGTGGGGTCCGGGGCAATGAGCAGTTCTTC; cdr3_aa: CASSGVRGNEQFF; clone_size: .; v_call: TRBV6-1; d_call: .; j_call: TRBJ2-1
cdr3_nt: TGTGCCAGCAGCCTAGCGGGGGCCACAGATACGCAGTATTTT; cdr3_aa: CASSLAGATDTQYF; clone_size: few; v_call: TRBV7-3; d_call: TRBD2; j_call: TRBJ2-3
cdr3_nt: TGTGCCAGCAGCTTACACGGGGAGCTGAACACTGAAGCTTTCTTT; cdr3_aa: CASSLHGELNTEAFF; clone_size: .; v_call: TRBV7-3; d_call: .; j_call: TRBJ1-1
cdr3_nt: TGCAGCGTTGATTTACAGGGGTACTACACCTTC; cdr3_aa: CSVDLQGYYTF; clone_size: many; v_call: TRBV29-1; d_call: TRBD1; j_call: TRBJ1-2
cdr3_nt: TGTGCCAGCAGCTTCGACAGCAACTCTGGAAACACCATATATTTT; cdr3_aa: CASSFDSNSGNTIYF; clone_size: .; v_call: TRBV7-2; d_call: .; j_call: TRBJ1-3
cdr3_nt: TGTGCCAGTAGTATTCTGGGCGCAGAGTATGGCTACACCTTC; cdr3_aa: CASSILGAEYGYTF; clone_size: .; v_call: TRBV19; d_call: .; j_call: TRBJ1-2
cdr3_nt: TGTGCCAGCAGCTTAGGGACAGCTGAGCAGTTCTTC; cdr3_aa: CASSLGTAEQFF; clone_size: many; v_call: TRBV7-2; d_call: .; j_call: TRBJ2-1
cdr3_nt: TGTGCCAGCAGCTTTTCCTATCAGGGGGCCAACGAGCAGTACTTC; cdr3_aa: CASSFSYQGANEQYF; clone_size: .; v_call: TRBV7-8; d_call: TRBD1; j_call: TRBJ2-7
cdr3_nt: TGCGCAGCTTCCGTCGGACTAGCGGGGGTAGATACGCAGTATTTT; cdr3_aa: CAASVGLAGVDTQYF; clone_size: .; v_call: TRBV4-3; d_call: TRBD2; j_call: TRBJ2-3
cdr3_nt: TGCGCCAGCAGCCAGGGGGACGGAGATTACAATGAGCAGTTCTTC; cdr3_aa: CASSQGDGDYNEQFF; clone_size: few; v_call: TRBV5-1; d_call: TRBD1; j_call: TRBJ2-1
cdr3_nt: TGTGCCAGCAGGTCCACAGGGGAGACCCAGTACTTC; cdr3_aa: CASRSTGETQYF; clone_size: .; v_call: TRBV6-5; d_call: .; j_call: TRBJ2-5
cdr3_nt: TGTGCCATCAGTGAGCCGGTGGGCAGGGGGACCGGCTCCTACGAGCAGTACTTC; cdr3_aa: CAISEPVGRGTGSYEQYF; clone_size: few; v_call: TRBV10-3; d_call: TRBD1; j_call: TRBJ2-7
cdr3_nt: TGTGCCAGCAGCTTAGCGGGGGCGACTGAAGCTTTCTTT; cdr3_aa: CASSLAGATEAFF; clone_size: few; v_call: TRBV7-8; d_call: .; j_call: TRBJ1-1
cdr3_nt: TGTGCCAGCAGTGAAGCGCAGGCTTCCAGTGGCTACGAGCAGTACTTC; cdr3_aa: CASSEAQASSGYEQYF; clone_size: once; v_call: TRBV6-1; d_call: .; j_call: TRBJ2-7
cdr3_nt: TGTGCCTGGAGTGGTCAAGCAGGCTATGGCTACACCTTC; cdr3_aa: CAWSGQAGYGYTF; clone_size: .; v_call: TRBV30; d_call: .; j_call: TRBJ1-2
cdr3_nt: TGTGCCAGCAGCCAAGGTTACCCGGACAGGGAGGTCGATATGCATTTT; cdr3_aa: CASSQGYPDREVDMHF; clone_size: few; v_call: TRBV4-2; d_call: TRBD1; j_call: TRBJ1-5
cdr3_nt: TGTGCCAGCAGCGAAAGGGGGGGGCTCGGCTCCTACGAGCAGTACTTC; cdr3_aa: CASSERGGLGSYEQYF; clone_size: .; v_call: TRBV27; d_call: .; j_call: TRBJ2-7
cdr3_nt: TGTGCCAGCAGCTTAACCCCTAGCGGGGGGGGGCTCTACGAGCAGTACTTC; cdr3_aa: CASSLTPSGGGLYEQYF; clone_size: .; v_call: TRBV7-3; d_call: TRBD2; j_call: TRBJ2-7
cdr3_nt: TGTGCCAGCACCGAGTCCGGGACTAGCGAAGATACGCAGTATTTT; cdr3_aa: CASTESGTSEDTQYF; clone_size: few; v_call: TRBV7-2; d_call: TRBD2; j_call: TRBJ2-3
cdr3_nt: TGTGCCAGCAGTCCTCCTCGGGACAGGGTAACTGGGGACTGGTACAATGAGCAGTTCTTC; cdr3_aa: CASSPPRDRVTGDWYNEQFF; clone_size: few; v_call: TRBV4-2; d_call: TRBD1; j_call: TRBJ2-1
cdr3_nt: TGTGCCAGCAGCGGACTAGCGGGGGAAGAGACCCAGTACTTC; cdr3_aa: CASSGLAGEETQYF; clone_size: few; v_call: TRBV4-2; d_call: TRBD2; j_call: TRBJ2-5
cdr3_nt: TGTGCCAGCAGTTTCGGGAGCACAGATACGCAGTATTTT; cdr3_aa: CASSFGSTDTQYF; clone_size: .; v_call: TRBV6-6; d_call: .; j_call: TRBJ2-3
cdr3_nt: TGTGCCAGCAGCCCTACTAATGAGCAGTTCTTC; cdr3_aa: CASSPTNEQFF; clone_size: few; v_call: TRBV6-6; d_call: .; j_call: TRBJ2-1
cdr3_nt: TGTGCCAGCAGCCGTACAGGGGGCGAAGAGACCCAGTACTTC; cdr3_aa: CASSRTGGEETQYF; clone_size: many; v_call: TRBV11-1; d_call: TRBD1; j_call: TRBJ2-5
cdr3_nt: TGTGCCAGCAGTCCTAGCGGGAAAACGGGTACGCAGTATTTT; cdr3_aa: CASSPSGKTGTQYF; clone_size: .; v_call: TRBV28; d_call: TRBD2; j_call: TRBJ2-3
cdr3_nt: TGTGCCAGCAGCGTACGACTAGCGGGGTACAATGAGCAGTTCTTC; cdr3_aa: CASSVRLAGYNEQFF; clone_size: .; v_call: TRBV9; d_call: TRBD2; j_call: TRBJ2-1
cdr3_nt: TGTGCCACCGGGGAGGGAAACCAACTCGAGCAGTACTTC; cdr3_aa: CATGEGNQLEQYF; clone_size: few; v_call: TRBV28; d_call: TRBD2; j_call: TRBJ2-7
cdr3_nt: TGTGCCTGGAGTGGAGGGACTAGCGGGATCGAGCAGTACTTC; cdr3_aa: CAWSGGTSGIEQYF; clone_size: many; v_call: TRBV30; d_call: TRBD2; j_call: TRBJ2-7
cdr3_nt: TGTGCCAGCAGTTCTTGGACTAGCGGGCCCACCGGGGAGCTGTTTTTT; cdr3_aa: CASSSWTSGPTGELFF; clone_size: few; v_call: TRBV5-4; d_call: TRBD2; j_call: TRBJ2-2
cdr3_nt: TGTGCCCAACAGCCGAACACTGAAGCTTTCTTT; cdr3_aa: CAQQPNTEAFF; clone_size: few; v_call: TRBV30; d_call: .; j_call: TRBJ1-1
cdr3_nt: TGTGCCTGGAGTTTGCTGGCAGACACTGAAGCTTTCTTT; cdr3_aa: CAWSLLADTEAFF; clone_size: few; v_call: TRBV30; d_call: .; j_call: TRBJ1-1
cdr3_nt: TGTGCCAGCAGGGTAGGGACAGCAGAATACGAGCAGTACTTC; cdr3_aa: CASRVGTAEYEQYF; clone_size: .; v_call: TRBV6-1; d_call: TRBD1; j_call: TRBJ2-7
cdr3_nt: TGTGCCAGCAGCTTATATGGGGCTCGTAATTCACCCCTCCACTTT; cdr3_aa: CASSLYGARNSPLHF; clone_size: .; v_call: TRBV7-3; d_call: .; j_call: TRBJ1-6